The 22 T cell receptor beta chains in this list originate from one sample, sequenced in a study of technical replicates of blood from several donors (dated 2017 in TCRdb). Library prep was done by the immunoSEQ multiplex PCR assay. In its TCRdb copy, this immuneACCESS table keeps in-frame sequences only and misses some clones. Where compared with another copy, unresolved V genes explain less than half of these, and the others have no known cause. In this sample the table shows 60,000 to 85,000 clones, 90% to 95% of which occur a single time. The ten largest clonotypes hold about 0.4% of the sample. The material sequenced was T cells isolated from PBMCs. Source of these receptors: a human donor in good health.

V and J are TRBV4-1 and TRBJ1-1; the D is unclear. Germline V gene lookup returns CDR1 MGHRA and CDR2 YSYEKL. CDR3 length: 15 residues. The V gene lost 1 base and the J gene lost 1 base, with 10 bases spanning the gap. In DNA form, the CDR3 reads TGCGCCAGCAGCCAAGTCTCCCTCGGGAACACTGAAGCTTTCTTT. It is translated as CASSQVSLGNTEAFF.

The rearrangement joins TRBV6-6 to TRBJ2-2, with D perhaps TRBD2 (6 bases). The CDR3 loop spans 15 amino acids. Germline CDR1 MNHNY, CDR2 SVGAGI (reference sequence). Trimming stripped 3 bases from V and 2 bases from J, with 10 bases between. The CDR3 coding sequence is TGTGCCAGCAGTTATGGAGGGTCTAACACCGGGGAGCTGTTTTTT. As protein: CASSYGGSNTGELFF.

The V and J genes are TRBV5-1 and TRBJ2-7; 9 nucleotides agree with TRBD2. The V gene end was trimmed by 3 bases and the J gene end by 2 bases; junction bases not matched to a gene: 6. The CDR3 length is 15 residues. CDR1 and CDR2 from the germline V gene are SGHRS and YFSETQ. The CDR3 loop reads CASSSTGLAAYEQYF. In DNA form, the CDR3 reads TGCGCCAGCAGCTCGACGGGACTAGCTGCCTACGAGCAGTACTTC.

The chain combines TRBV9 with TRBJ2-1; TRBD1 aligns across 7 bases. The germline gives CDR1 SGDLS, CDR2 YYNGEE. V lost 3 bases to trimming and J lost 3 bases; unmatched junction nucleotides: 6. This CDR3 has 15 residues. The CDR3 DNA reads TGTGCCAGCAGCGGAAGACAGGGCCGCTACAATGAGCAGTTCTTC. It specifies CASSGRQGRYNEQFF.

CDR3 bases: TGTGCCAGCAGTGATTATAGACGGACTAGCGGGAGCAATGAGCAGTTCTTC. Translated: CASSDYRRTSGSNEQFF. The genes are TRBV2 and TRBJ2-1, with 13 bases that match TRBD2. The V gene end was trimmed by 3 bases and the J gene end by 6 bases; junction bases not matched to a gene: 8. Germline CDR1 and CDR2: SNHLY and FYNNEI. The length of the CDR3 is 17 residues.

This chain links TRBV5-1 with TRBJ2-7; TRBD1 agrees at 8 bases. The germline gives CDR1 SGHRS, CDR2 YFSETQ. The CDR3 loop spans 13 amino acids. The trim removed 4 bases at V and 4 bases at J, leaving 4 bases unmatched. This CDR3 is CASSLRTGYEQYF. The CDR3 DNA follows: TGCGCCAGCAGCCTCCGGACAGGGTACGAGCAGTACTTC.

The chain employs TRBV7-9 and TRBJ1-1; D not certain. Germline-derived CDR1 and CDR2 are SEHNR and FQNEAQ (reference sequence). Trimming stripped 0 bases from V and 4 bases from J, with 3 bases between. This CDR3 comprises 12 residues. The chain's CDR3 is CASSLAGTEAFF. In DNA form, the CDR3 reads TGTGCCAGCAGCTTAGCCGGCACTGAAGCTTTCTTT.

This clone has just a few counts. This chain connects TRBV5-1 to TRBJ2-5; D perhaps matches TRBD2 (5 bases). Germline-derived CDR1 and CDR2 are SGHRS and YFSETQ. Deletions cut 4 bases from V and 4 bases from J, with 14 bases between. This CDR3 contains 14 residues. This CDR3 reads CASSLVLEGETQYF. CDR3 sequence (DNA): TGCGCCAGCAGCCTGGTACTAGAAGGAGAGACCCAGTACTTC.

This chain uses TRBV2 with TRBJ1-2, with 9 nucleotides matching TRBD1. V gave up 7 bases and J gave up 5 bases; unmatched junction bases: 8. The germline gives CDR1 SNHLY, CDR2 FYNNEI. The CDR3 is 14 amino acids. The DNA of the CDR3 is TGTGCCAGCAAATGGGGACAGGGCTTGTATGGCTACACCTTC. This encodes CASKWGQGLYGYTF.

A single count supports this clone. The chain combines TRBV7-2 with TRBJ2-7; D is perhaps TRBD2 (6 bases). The CDR3 sequence is 15 residues long. Germline V lookup: CDR1 SGHTA, CDR2 FQGNSA. V was pared by 3 bases and J by 2 bases, with 14 bases between. CDR3 sequence reads: CASSLNQAGPYEQYF. CDR3 nucleotides: TGTGCCAGCAGCTTGAATCAGGCGGGACCCTACGAGCAGTACTTC.

The gene calls are TRBV11-3 and TRBJ2-7; D gene uncertain. The CDR3 runs 14 residues. V lost 1 base and J lost 2, with 9 bases in between. Germline loops: CDR1 SGHNT, CDR2 YENEEA. Here the CDR3 reads CASSLALSTYEQYF. CDR3 nucleotide sequence: TGTGCCAGCAGCTTAGCTCTTAGTACCTACGAGCAGTACTTC.

This chain joins TRBV11-2 and TRBJ2-1; the match to TRBD2 covers 9 bases. Trimming cost V 5 bases and J 9 bases; bases outside gene matches: 5. Looked up from germline, CDR1 is SGHAT and CDR2 is FQNNGV. The length of the CDR3 is 13 residues. The CDR3, as DNA: TGTGCCAGCAGCGTAGCGGGAGAGGGTGAGCAGTTCTTC. It specifies CASSVAGEGEQFF.

The gene calls are TRBV5-8 and TRBJ2-2, with D uncertain. Trimming pared 6 bases from V and 8 bases from J, leaving 14 bases between. The CDR3 is 13 amino acids. Germline CDR1 and CDR2: SGHTS and YDEGEE. CDR3 sequence: CASNHIEAGELFF. In nucleotides, the CDR3 is TGTGCCAGCAACCATATAGAAGCAGGGGAGCTGTTTTTT.

The chain uses TRBV6-1 and TRBJ2-7; D is unresolved. The CDR3 spans 15 residues. Trimming cost V 2 bases and J 4 bases, with 15 bases left between them. Germline CDR1 is MNHNS and CDR2 is SASEGT. CDR3 residues: CASSENPIDTYEQYF. DNA for the CDR3: TGTGCCAGCAGTGAAAACCCCATAGACACATACGAGCAGTACTTC.

The chain combines TRBV7-2 with TRBJ2-5, with 11 bases matching TRBD2. The germline CDR1 and CDR2 sequences are SGHTA and FQGNSA. V shed 3 bases, J shed 4 bases, and the junction held 4 bases outside the gene matches. The CDR3 runs to 15 residues. The CDR3 region has the DNA TGTGCCAGCAGCTTTCTAGCGGGAGGTTCAGAGACCCAGTACTTC. Translated, it gives CASSFLAGGSETQYF.

V usage is TRBV19 and J usage is TRBJ2-7, with D possibly being TRBD2 (5 bases). Looked up from germline, CDR1 is LNHDA and CDR2 is SQIVND (reference sequence). This CDR3 comprises 13 residues. V was pared by 6 bases and J by 3 bases, with 12 bases between. CDR3 region: CASRGSWDYEQYF. The CDR3 bases are TGTGCCAGTAGGGGGAGTTGGGACTACGAGCAGTACTTC. The entire variable domain, with the rest obtained from reference TRBV19 and TRBJ2-7, is as follows: DGGITQSPKYLFRKEGQNVTLSCEQNLNHDAMYWYRQDPGQGLRLIYYSQIVNDFQKGDIAEGYSVSREKKESFPLTVTSAQKNPTAFYLCASRGSWDYEQYFGPGTRLTVT.

V usage is TRBV2 and J usage is TRBJ2-7; TRBD2 is a possible D gene (6 bases). The germline CDR1 and CDR2 sequences are SNHLY and FYNNEI. The CDR3 loop spans 13 amino acids. V was pared by 6 bases and J by 6 bases, with 15 bases between. The CDR3: CASRVGGMGEQYF. CDR3 bases: TGTGCCAGCAGGGTCGGGGGTATGGGCGAGCAGTACTTC.

V gene TRBV19 combines with J gene TRBJ2-7; perhaps TRBD1 as D (5 bases). Looked up from germline, CDR1 is LNHDA and CDR2 is SQIVND (reference sequence). The V gene lost 3 bases and the J gene lost 3 bases, with 9 bases spanning the gap. The CDR3 covers 13 residues. The CDR3 nucleotides are TGTGCCAGTAGTATTCAACAGGACTACGAGCAGTACTTC. The encoded protein is CASSIQQDYEQYF.

This clone appeared a few times. V and J are TRBV15 and TRBJ1-5; possibly TRBD1 for D (6 bases). V was pared by 4 bases and J by 2 bases, with 12 bases between. Germline V gene data show CDR1 as LNHNV and CDR2 as YYDKDF (reference sequence). The CDR3 runs to 15 residues. CDR3 coding DNA: TGTGCCACCAGCATAGGGGGTTGGGGCAATCAGCCCCAGCATTTT. Its translation is CATSIGGWGNQPQHF.

The J gene is TRBJ2-1, the V gene TRBV27; 7 bases are shared with TRBD2. The CDR3 sequence is 12 residues long. V lost 2 bases to trimming and J lost 12 bases; unmatched junction nucleotides: 4. Germline V lookup: CDR1 MNHEY, CDR2 SMNVEV (reference sequence). CDR3 sequence reads: CASSLSGVAQFF. CDR3 bases: TGTGCCAGCAGTTTAAGCGGGGTAGCGCAGTTCTTC.

The rearrangement uses TRBV10-1 and TRBJ1-4; a possible D gene is TRBD1 (6 bases). The CDR3 extends over 15 amino acids. Germline CDR1 and CDR2: WNHNN and SYGVQD (reference sequence). Trimming removed 11 bases from V and 15 bases from J, with 31 bases in between. CDR3 amino acids: CACFICGTKRKRVFF. Written as DNA, the CDR3 is TGCGCCTGCTTTATTTGTGGGACAAAGAGAAAAAGGGTGTTTTTT.

V and J are TRBV7-9 and TRBJ1-2; D uncertain. CDR1 is SEHNR, CDR2 FQNEAQ, per germline (reference sequence). V lost 1 base and J lost 8, with 11 bases in between. The CDR3 is 13 residues long. The CDR3 sequence: CASSLGGSKGYTF. In nucleotides, the CDR3 is TGTGCCAGCAGCTTAGGCGGAAGTAAAGGCTACACCTTC.